This T cell receptor (beta chain) was identified in a study of blood T cell repertoires in COVID-19. Study overall: From the United States, Italy and Spain came samples of acute and convalescent COVID-19. From T cells, B-cell-depleted T cells, or PBMCs came the material, which was cDNA or gDNA.

As originally analysed: Nucleated cell number was recorded as an estimate derived from reference gene primer amplification. Here immunoSEQ multiplex PCR was the method, and the copy in TCRdb shows in-frame clones only, minus some. V, J and clone size are taken as reported in that table, and D and trimming were inferred from the DNA itself. In the table there are about 39,000 clones, over 75% of which are singletons. Germline V gene lookup returns CDR1 KGHSH and CDR2 LQKENI. Trimming stripped 2 bases from V and 0 bases from J, with 14 bases between. This CDR3 contains 17 residues. This clone showed up just once.

This receptor was identified in a human donor in a cohort sampled during active COVID-19. V gene TRBV18 combines with J gene TRBJ1-3; D is undetermined. The material sequenced was peripheral blood. CDR3 loop: CASSPNAGRVSGNTIYF. DNA for the CDR3: TGTGCCAGCTCACCAAATGCGGGCCGAGTCTCTGGAAACACCATATATTTT.